A single TCR beta chain is shown here with its context. This record belongs to a study of blood T cell repertoires in COVID-19. Study background: The United States, Italy and Spain supplied acute and convalescent COVID-19 samples. PBMCs, B-cell-depleted T cells, or T cells provided the cDNA or gDNA that made up the material.

CDR3 length: 15 residues. V lost 2 bases and J lost 8, with 15 bases in between. The germline V gene has CDR1 MNHEY and CDR2 SVGAGI. Patients from Seattle were sampled longitudinally, starting during active infection. As handled by the study authors: Amplification of reference gene primers provided the estimated nucleated cell counts. Repertoires were generated with immunoSEQ multiplex PCR, while TCRdb's copy carries only in-frame clones and drops some. From that table come the V and J calls and clone size; the DNA was used to work out D and trimming. The sample includes more than 200,000 clones, approximately 88% seen only once; the top ten take about 5.9%.

Source material: peripheral blood. This TCR came from a woman in her thirties with COVID-19, enrolled during active disease. The chain couples TRBV6-5 to TRBJ1-4; tentative D call: TRBD1 (5 bases). CDR3 sequence: CASSYGGWSGEKLFF. The DNA for the CDR3 is TGTGCCAGCAGTTACGGGGGGTGGTCAGGCGAAAAACTGTTTTTT.